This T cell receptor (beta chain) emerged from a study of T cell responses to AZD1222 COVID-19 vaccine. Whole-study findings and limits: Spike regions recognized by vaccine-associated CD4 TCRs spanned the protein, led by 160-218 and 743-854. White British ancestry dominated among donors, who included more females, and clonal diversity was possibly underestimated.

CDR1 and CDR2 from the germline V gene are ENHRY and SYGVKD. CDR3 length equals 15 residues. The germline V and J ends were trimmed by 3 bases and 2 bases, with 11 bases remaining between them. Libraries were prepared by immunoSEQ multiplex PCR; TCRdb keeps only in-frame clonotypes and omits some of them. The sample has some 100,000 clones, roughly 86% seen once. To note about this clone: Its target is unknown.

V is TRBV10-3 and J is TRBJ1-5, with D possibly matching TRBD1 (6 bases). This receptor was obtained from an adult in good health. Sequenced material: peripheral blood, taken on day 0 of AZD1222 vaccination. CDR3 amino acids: CAISEQGMGNQPQHF. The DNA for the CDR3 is TGTGCCATCAGTGAACAGGGAATGGGCAATCAGCCCCAGCATTTT.